What follows is one T cell receptor (beta chain) and its context. This clone was counted once. Its antigen has not been determined. The input lacks base qualities; no much larger clone sits a single base away. The protocol used for the library was the immunoSEQ multiplex PCR assay. TCRdb re-hosts the immuneACCESS table, in-frame sequences only. Its copies lack some clones; in the studies checked, an unresolved V gene accounts for under half of them, and the cause for the rest is not known. The sample table holds roughly 120,000 clones, of which roughly 91% were seen once. The top ten clonotypes cover roughly 1.7% of the sample. This specimen comes from a study of control samples from healthy donors and cancer patients (dated by TCRdb to about 2020). The CDR3 measures 14 amino acids from cysteine to phenylalanine. Only the CDR3 region is kept as DNA, spanning 42 bases read in frame from base 1. CDR1 and CDR2 (SQVTM, ANQGSEA) derive from the germline V gene. Trimming removed 6 bases from V and 7 bases from J; the gene matches leave 8 bases unexplained.

Sequencing was performed on PBMCs. The chain couples TRBV29-1 to TRBJ2-1; 11 middle bases align to TRBD2. This TCR came from a man aged 50-59 years with head and neck cancer. The CDR3 protein sequence reads: CSVLGLAGGNEQFF. The DNA reads TGCAGCGTCCTGGGGCTAGCGGGGGGTAATGAGCAGTTCTTC.